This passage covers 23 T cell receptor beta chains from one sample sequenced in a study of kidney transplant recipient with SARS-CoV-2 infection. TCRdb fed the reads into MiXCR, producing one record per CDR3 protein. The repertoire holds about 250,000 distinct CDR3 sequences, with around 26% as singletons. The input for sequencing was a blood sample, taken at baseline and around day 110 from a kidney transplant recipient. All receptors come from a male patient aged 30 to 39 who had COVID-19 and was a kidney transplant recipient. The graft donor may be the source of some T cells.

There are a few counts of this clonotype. The CDR3 nucleotides are TGCAGTGCTTTCGGGACTAGCGCTACCGATCTTTTCTACAATGAGCAGTTCTTC. Its translation is CSAFGTSATDLFYNEQFF. This sequence joins TRBV20-1 and TRBJ2-1, with TRBD2 matching 10 bases. V dropped 5 bases and J dropped 3; count of bases not matched to a gene: 16. The germline gives CDR1 DFQATT, CDR2 SNEGSKA (reference sequence). There are 18 residues in the CDR3.

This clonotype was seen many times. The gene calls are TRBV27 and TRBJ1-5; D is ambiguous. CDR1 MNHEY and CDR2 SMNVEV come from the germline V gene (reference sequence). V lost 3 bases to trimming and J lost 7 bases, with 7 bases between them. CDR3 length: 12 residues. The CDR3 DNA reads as TGTGCCAGCAGTTTTTGGAACCAGCCCCAGCATTTT. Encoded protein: CASSFWNQPQHF.

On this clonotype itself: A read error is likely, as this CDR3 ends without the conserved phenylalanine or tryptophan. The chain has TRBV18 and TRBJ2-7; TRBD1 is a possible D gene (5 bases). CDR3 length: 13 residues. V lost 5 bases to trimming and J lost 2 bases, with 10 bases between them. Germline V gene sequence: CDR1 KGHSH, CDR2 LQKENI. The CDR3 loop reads CASSSQDAYEQYA. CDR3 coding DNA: TGTGCCAGCTCATCACAGGATGCCTACGAGCAGTACGCC.

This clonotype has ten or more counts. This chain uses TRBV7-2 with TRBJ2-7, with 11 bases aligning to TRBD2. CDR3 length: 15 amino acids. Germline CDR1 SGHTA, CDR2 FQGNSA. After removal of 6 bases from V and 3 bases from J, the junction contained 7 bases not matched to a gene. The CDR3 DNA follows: TGTGCCAGCAGATTCACTAGCGGGAGCGGCTACGAGCAGTACTTC. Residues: CASRFTSGSGYEQYF.

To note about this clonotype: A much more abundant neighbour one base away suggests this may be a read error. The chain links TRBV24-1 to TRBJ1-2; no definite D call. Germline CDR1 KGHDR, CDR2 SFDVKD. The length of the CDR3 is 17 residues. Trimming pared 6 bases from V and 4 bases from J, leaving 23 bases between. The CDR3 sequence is CATSILTSARKTYGYTF. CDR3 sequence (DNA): TGTGCCACCAGTATATTAACTAGTGCCAGAAAGACCTATGGCTACACCTTC.

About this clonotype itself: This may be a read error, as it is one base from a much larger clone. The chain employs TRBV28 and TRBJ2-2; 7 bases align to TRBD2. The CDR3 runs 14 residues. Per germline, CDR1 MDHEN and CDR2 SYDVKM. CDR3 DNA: TGTACCAGCAGCCGGGGGGAGAACACCGGGGAGCTGTTTTTT. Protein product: CTSSRGENTGELFF. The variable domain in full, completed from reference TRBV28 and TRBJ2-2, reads DVKVTQSSRYLVKRTGEKVFLECVQDMDHENMFWYRQDPGLGLRLIYFSYDVKMKEKGDIPEGYSVSREKKERFSLILESASTNQTSMYLCTSSRGENTGELFFGEGSRLTVL.

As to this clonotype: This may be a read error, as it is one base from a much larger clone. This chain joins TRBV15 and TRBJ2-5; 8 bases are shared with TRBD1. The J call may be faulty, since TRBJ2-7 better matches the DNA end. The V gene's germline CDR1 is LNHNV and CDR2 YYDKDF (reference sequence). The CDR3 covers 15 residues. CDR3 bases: TGTGCCACCAGCAGTGCAGGACAGGGCGGGTACGAGCAGTACTTC. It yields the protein CATSSAGQGGYEQYF.

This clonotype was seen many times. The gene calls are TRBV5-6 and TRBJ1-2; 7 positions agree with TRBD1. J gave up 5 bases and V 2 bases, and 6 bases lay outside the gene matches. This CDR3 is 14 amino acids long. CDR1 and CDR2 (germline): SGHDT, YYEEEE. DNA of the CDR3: TGTGCCAGCAGCTTAGGGACAGTGACTTATGGCTACACCTTC. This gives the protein CASSLGTVTYGYTF.

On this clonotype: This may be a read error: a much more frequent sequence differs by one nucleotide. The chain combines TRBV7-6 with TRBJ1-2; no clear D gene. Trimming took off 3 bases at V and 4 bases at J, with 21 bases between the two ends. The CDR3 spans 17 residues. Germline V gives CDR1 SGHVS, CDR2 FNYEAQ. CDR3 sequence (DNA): TGTGCCAGCAGCTTGGATGCTGAATCTCGAAAGACCTATGGCTACACCTTC. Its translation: CASSLDAESRKTYGYTF.

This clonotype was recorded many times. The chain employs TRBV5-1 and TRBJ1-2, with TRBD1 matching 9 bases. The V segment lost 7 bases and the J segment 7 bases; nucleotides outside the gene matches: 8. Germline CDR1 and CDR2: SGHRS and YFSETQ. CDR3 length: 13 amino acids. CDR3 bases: TGCGCCAGCGAGTCAGACAGGGGGGCTGGCTACACCTTC. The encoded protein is CASESDRGAGYTF.

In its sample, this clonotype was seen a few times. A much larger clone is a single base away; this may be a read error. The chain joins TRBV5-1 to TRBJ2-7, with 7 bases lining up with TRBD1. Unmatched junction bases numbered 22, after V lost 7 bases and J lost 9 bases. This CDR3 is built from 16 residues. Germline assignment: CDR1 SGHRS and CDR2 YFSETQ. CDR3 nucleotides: TGCGCCAGCTGGCGTGGAGACAGGGAGTGGGCGGACGGGCAGTACTTC. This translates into CASWRGDREWADGQYF. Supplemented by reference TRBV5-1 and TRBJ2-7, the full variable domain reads KAGVTQTPRYLIKTRGQQVTLSCSPISGHRSVSWYQQTPGQGLQFLFEYFSETQRNKGNFPGRFSGRQFSNSRSEMNVSTLELGDSALYLCASWRGDREWADGQYFGPGTRLTVT.

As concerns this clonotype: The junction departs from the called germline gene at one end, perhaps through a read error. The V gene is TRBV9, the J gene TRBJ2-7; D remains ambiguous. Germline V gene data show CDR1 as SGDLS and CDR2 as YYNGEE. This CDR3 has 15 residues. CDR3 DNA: TGTGCCAGCAGCCCCGCCAGTGTCCACTCCTACGAGCAGTGCTTC. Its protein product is CASSPASVHSYEQCF.

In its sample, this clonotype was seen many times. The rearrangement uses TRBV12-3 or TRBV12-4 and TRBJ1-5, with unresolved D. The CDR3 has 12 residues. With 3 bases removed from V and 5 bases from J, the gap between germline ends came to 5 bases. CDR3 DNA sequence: TGTGCCAGCAGTTTTATGGATCAGCCCCAGCATTTT. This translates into CASSFMDQPQHF.

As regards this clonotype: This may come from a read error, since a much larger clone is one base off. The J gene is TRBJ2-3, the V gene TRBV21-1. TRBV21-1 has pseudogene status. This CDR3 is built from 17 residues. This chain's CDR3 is CASSLVTATVMQDTQYF. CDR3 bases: TGTGCCAGCAGTCTGGTTACAGCTACAGTCATGCAAGATACGCAGTATTTT.

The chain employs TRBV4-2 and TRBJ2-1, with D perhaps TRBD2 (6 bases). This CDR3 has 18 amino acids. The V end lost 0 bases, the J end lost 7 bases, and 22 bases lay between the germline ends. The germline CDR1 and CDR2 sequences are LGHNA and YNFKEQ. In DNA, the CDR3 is TGTGCCAGCAGCCAAGATGGAGGTGGCGGGGTAATCTTAAATGAGCAGTTCTTC. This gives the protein CASSQDGGGGVILNEQFF.

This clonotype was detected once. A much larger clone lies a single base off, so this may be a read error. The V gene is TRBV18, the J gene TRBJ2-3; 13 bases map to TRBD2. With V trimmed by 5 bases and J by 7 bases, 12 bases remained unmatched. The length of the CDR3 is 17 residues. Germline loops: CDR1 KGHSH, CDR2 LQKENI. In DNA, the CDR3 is TGTGCCAGCTCAAGTCTCTCCACTAGCGGGGGGGCCCATACGCAGTATTTT. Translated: CASSSLSTSGGAHTQYF. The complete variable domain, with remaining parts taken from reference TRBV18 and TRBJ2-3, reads NAGVMQNPRHLVRRRGQEARLRCSPMKGHSHVYWYRQLPEEGLKFMVYLQKENIIDESGMPKERFSAEFPKEGPSILRIQQVVRGDSAAYFCASSSLSTSGGAHTQYFGPGTRLTVL.

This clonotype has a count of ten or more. In DNA, the CDR3 is TGTGCCAGCAGCTTAGAGCCGAACGGGGAGCTGTTTTTT. Translated, it gives CASSLEPNGELFF. The chain combines TRBV7-3 with TRBJ2-2; no reliable D call. The CDR3 length is 13 residues. Germline lookup yields CDR1 SGHTA and CDR2 FQGTGA. The V end was cut by 2 bases, the J end by 7 bases, with 8 bases between.

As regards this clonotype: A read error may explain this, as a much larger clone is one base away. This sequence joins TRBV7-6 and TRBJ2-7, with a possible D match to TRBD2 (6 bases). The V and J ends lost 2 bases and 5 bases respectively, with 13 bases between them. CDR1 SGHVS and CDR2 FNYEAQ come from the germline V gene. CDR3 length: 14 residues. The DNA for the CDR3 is TGTGCCAGCAGCTTAAGTCGGGAGCTTGACGAGCAGTACTTC. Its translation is CASSLSRELDEQYF.

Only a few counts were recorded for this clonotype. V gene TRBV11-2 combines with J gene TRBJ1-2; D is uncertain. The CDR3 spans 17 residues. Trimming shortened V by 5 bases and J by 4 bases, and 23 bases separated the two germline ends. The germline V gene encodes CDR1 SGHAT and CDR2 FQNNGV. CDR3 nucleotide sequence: TGTGCCAGCAGCGAGGACGCAACAAGCAGAAAGACCTATGGCTACACCTTC. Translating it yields CASSEDATSRKTYGYTF.

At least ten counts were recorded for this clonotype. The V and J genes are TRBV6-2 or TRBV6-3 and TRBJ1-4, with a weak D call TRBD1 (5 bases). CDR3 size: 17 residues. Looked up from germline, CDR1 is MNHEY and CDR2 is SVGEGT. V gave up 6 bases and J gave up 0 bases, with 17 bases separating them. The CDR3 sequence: CASSRGLTLATNEKLFF. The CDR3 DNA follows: TGTGCCAGCAGCCGGGGACTGACCCTTGCAACTAATGAAAAACTGTTTTTT.

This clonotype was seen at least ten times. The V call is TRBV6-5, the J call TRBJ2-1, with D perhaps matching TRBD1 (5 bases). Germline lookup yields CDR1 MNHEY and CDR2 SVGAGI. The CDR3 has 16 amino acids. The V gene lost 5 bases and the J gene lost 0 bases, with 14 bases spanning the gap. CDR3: CASSRRAQGSYNEQFF. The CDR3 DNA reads TGTGCCAGCAGTCGAAGGGCCCAGGGCTCCTACAATGAGCAGTTCTTC.

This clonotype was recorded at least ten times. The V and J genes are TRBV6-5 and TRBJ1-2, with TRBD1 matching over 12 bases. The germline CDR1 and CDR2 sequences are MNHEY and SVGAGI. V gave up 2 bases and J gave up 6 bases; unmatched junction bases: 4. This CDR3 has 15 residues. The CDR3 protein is CASSYDGTGGNGYTF. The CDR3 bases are TGTGCCAGCAGTTACGACGGGACAGGGGGCAATGGCTACACCTTC.

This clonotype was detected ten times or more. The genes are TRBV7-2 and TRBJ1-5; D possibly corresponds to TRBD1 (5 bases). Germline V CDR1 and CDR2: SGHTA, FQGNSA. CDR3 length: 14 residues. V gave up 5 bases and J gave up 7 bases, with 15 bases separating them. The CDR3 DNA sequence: TGTGCCAGCAGCCCTTTTTTTACAGGACAGCCCCAGCATTTT. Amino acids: CASSPFFTGQPQHF.